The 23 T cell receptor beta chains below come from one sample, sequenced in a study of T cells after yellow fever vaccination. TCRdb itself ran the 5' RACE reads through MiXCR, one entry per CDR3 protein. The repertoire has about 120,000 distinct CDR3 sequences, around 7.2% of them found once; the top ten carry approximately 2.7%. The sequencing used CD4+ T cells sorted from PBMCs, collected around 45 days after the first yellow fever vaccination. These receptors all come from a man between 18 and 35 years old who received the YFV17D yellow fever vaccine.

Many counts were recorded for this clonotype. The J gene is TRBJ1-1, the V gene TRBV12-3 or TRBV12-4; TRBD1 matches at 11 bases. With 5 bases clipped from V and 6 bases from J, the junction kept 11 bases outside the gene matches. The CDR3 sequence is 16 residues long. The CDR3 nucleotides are TGTGCCAGCAGTCCGAGGACAGGGGGCTTCTTATCTGAAGCTTTCTTT. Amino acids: CASSPRTGGFLSEAFF.

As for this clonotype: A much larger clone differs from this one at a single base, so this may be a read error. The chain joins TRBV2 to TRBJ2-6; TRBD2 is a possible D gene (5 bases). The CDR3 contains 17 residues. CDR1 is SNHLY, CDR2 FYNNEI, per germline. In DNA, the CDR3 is TGTGGCAGCGAAGAAACGGGGTTGAGCTCTGGGGCCAACGTCCTGACTTTC. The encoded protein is CGSEETGLSSGANVLTF. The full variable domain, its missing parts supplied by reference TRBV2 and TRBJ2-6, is EPEVTQTPSHQVTQMGQEVILRCVPISNHLYFYWYRQILGQKVEFLVSFYNNEISEKSEIFDDQFSVERPDGSNFTLKIRSTKLEDSAMYFCGSEETGLSSGANVLTFGAGSRLTVL.

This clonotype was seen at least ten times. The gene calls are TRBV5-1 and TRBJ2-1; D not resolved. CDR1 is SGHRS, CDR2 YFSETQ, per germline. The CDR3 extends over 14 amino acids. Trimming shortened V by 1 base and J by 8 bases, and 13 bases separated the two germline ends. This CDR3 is CASSLSAGDDEQFF. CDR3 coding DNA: TGCGCCAGCAGCTTGTCTGCCGGCGACGATGAGCAGTTCTTC.

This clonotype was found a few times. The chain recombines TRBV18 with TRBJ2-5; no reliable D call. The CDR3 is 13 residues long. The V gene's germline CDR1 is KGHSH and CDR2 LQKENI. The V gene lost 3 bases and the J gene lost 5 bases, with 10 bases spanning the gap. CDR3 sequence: CASSPPSYETQYF. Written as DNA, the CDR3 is TGTGCCAGCTCACCCCCGTCGTACGAGACCCAGTACTTC.

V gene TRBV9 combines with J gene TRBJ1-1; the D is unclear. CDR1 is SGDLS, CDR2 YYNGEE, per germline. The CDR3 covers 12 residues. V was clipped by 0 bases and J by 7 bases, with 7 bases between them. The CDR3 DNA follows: TGTGCCAGCAGCGTAGTTAGGAGTGAAGCTTTCTTT. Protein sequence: CASSVVRSEAFF.

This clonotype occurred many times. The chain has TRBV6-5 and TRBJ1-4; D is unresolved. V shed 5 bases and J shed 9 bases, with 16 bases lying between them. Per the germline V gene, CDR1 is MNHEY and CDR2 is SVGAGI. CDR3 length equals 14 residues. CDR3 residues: CASSTSFTHQKLFF. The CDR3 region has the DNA TGTGCCAGCAGTACCTCATTCACCCACCAAAAACTGTTTTTT.

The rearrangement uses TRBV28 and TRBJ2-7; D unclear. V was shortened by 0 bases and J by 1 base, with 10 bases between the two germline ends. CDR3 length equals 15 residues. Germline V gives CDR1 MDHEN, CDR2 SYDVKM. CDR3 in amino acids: CASSLWDPGSYEQYF. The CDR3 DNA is TGTGCCAGCAGTTTATGGGACCCTGGGTCCTACGAGCAGTACTTC.

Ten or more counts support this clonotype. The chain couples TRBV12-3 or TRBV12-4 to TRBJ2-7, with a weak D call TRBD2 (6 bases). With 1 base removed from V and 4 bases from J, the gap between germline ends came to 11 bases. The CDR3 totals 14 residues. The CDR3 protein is CASSLERRGYEQYF. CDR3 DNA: TGTGCCAGCAGTTTAGAGCGGAGGGGTTACGAGCAGTACTTC.

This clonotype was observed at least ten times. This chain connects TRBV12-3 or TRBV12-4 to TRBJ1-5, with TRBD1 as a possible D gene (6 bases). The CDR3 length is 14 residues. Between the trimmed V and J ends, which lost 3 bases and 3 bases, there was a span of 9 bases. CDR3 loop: CASSFDRINQPQHF. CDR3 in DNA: TGTGCCAGCAGTTTCGACAGGATCAATCAGCCCCAGCATTTT.

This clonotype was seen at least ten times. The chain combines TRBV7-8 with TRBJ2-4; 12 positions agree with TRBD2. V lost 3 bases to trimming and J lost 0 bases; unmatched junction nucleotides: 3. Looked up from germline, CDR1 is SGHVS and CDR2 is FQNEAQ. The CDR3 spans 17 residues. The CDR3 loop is CASSFVLAGGAKNIQYF. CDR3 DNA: TGTGCCAGCAGCTTCGTACTAGCGGGGGGAGCCAAAAACATTCAGTACTTC.

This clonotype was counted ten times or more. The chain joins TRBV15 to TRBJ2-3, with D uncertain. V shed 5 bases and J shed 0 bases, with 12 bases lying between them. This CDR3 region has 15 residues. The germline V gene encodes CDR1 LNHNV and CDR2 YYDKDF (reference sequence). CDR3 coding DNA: TGTGCCACCAGCGGAAACTATCTTAGCACAGATACGCAGTATTTT. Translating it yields CATSGNYLSTDTQYF.

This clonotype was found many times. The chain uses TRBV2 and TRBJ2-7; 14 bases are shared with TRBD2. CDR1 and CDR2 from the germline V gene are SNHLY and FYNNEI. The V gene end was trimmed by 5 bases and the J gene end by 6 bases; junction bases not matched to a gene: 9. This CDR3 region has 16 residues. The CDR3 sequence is CASSIPGLAGGIEQYV. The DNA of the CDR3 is TGTGCCAGCAGTATTCCTGGACTAGCGGGGGGTATCGAGCAGTACGTC.

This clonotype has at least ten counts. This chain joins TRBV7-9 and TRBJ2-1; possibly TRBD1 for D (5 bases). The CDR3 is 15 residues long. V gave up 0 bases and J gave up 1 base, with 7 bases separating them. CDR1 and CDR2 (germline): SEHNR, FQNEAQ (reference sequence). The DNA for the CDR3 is TGTGCCAGCAGCTTAGCACAGGTGTCCTACAATGAGCAGTTCTTC. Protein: CASSLAQVSYNEQFF. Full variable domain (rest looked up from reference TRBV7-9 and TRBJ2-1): DTGVSQNPRHKITKRGQNVTFRCDPISEHNRLYWYRQTLGQGPEFLTYFQNEAQLEKSRLLSDRFSAERPKGSFSTLEIQRTEQGDSAMYLCASSLAQVSYNEQFFGPGTRLTVL.

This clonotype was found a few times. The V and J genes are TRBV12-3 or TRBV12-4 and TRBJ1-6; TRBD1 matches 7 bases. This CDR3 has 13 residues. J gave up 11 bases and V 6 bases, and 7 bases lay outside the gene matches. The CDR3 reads CASRGTAEAPLHF. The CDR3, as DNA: TGTGCCAGCAGGGGGACAGCAGAGGCACCCCTCCACTTT.

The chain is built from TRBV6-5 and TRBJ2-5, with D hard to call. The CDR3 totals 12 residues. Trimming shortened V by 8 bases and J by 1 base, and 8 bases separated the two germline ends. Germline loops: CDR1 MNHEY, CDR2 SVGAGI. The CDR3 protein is CASGDRQETQYF. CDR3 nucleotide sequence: TGTGCCAGCGGAGACCGCCAAGAGACCCAGTACTTC.

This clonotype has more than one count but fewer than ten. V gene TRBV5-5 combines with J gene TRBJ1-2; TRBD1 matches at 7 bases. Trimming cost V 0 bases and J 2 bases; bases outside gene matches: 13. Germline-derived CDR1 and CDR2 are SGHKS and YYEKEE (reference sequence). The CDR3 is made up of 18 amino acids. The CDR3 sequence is CASSLAPHNSGQNYGYTF. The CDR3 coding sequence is TGTGCCAGCAGCTTGGCCCCCCATAACTCGGGACAGAACTATGGCTACACCTTC.

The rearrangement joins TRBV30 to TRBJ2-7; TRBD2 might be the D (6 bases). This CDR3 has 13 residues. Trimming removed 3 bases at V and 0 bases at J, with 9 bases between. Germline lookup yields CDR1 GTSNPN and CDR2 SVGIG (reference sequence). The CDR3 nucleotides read TGTGCCTGGAGGGAGGGGCCCTCCTACGAGCAGTACTTC. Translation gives CAWREGPSYEQYF.

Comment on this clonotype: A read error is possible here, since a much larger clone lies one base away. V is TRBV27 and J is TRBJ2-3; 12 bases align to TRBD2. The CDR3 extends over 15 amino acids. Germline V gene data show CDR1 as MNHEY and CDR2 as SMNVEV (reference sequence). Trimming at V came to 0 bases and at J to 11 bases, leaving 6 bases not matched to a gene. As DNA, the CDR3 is TGTGCCAGCAGTTTATCAACTAGCGGGGGGTTGAAGCAGTATTTT. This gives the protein CASSLSTSGGLKQYF.

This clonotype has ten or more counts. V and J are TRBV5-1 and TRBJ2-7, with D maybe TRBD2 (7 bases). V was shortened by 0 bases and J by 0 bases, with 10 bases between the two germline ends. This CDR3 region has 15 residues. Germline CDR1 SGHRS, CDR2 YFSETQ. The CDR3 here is CASSLGGGLSYEQYF. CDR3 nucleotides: TGCGCCAGCAGCTTGGGCGGGGGCCTCTCCTACGAGCAGTACTTC. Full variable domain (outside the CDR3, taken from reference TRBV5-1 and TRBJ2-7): KAGVTQTPRYLIKTRGQQVTLSCSPISGHRSVSWYQQTPGQGLQFLFEYFSETQRNKGNFPGRFSGRQFSNSRSEMNVSTLELGDSALYLCASSLGGGLSYEQYFGPGTRLTVT.

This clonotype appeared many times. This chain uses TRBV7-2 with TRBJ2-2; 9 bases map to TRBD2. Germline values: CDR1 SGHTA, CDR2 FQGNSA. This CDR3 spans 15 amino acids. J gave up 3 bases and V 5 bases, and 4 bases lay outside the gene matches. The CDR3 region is CASSPGLAYTGELFF. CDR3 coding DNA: TGTGCCAGCAGCCCCGGACTAGCGTACACCGGGGAGCTGTTTTTT.

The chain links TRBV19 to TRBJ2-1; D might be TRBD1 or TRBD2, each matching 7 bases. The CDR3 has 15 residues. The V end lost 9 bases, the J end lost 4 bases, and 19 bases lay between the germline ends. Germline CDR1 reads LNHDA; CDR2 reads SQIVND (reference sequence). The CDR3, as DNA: TGTGCCAGCAGACGGGGGGACAGCCGATACAATGAGCAGTTCTTC. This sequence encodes CASRRGDSRYNEQFF. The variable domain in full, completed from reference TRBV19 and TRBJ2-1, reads DGGITQSPKYLFRKEGQNVTLSCEQNLNHDAMYWYRQDPGQGLRLIYYSQIVNDFQKGDIAEGYSVSREKKESFPLTVTSAQKNPTAFYLCASRRGDSRYNEQFFGPGTRLTVL.

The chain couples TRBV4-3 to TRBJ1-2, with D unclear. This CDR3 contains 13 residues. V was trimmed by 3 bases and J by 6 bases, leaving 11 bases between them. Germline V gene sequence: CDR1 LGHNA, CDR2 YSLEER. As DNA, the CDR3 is TGCGCCAGCAGCCAGAGGCAGTCCCATGGCTACACCTTC. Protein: CASSQRQSHGYTF.

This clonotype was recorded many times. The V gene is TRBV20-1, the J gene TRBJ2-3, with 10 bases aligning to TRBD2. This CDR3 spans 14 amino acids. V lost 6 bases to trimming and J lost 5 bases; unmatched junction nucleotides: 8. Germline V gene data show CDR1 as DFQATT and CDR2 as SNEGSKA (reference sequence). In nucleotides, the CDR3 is TGCAGTGCAAGCGGGGGGGCGAGTGGAGATACGCAGTATTTT. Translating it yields CSASGGASGDTQYF.